The present T cell receptor beta chain was sequenced within a study of T and B cells in COVID-19 patients. Concerning this clonotype: Its specificity is unknown.

The germline CDR1 and CDR2 sequences are MNHEY and SVGAGI. Trimming pared 4 bases from V and 0 bases from J, leaving 13 bases between. The CDR3 length is 16 residues. Blood genomic DNA input for TRB amplification was 250-500 ng. Study outcomes and limitations: Clonality of TRB repertoires was high in active COVID-19; recovery brought above-healthy diversity and richness.

TRB rearrangements were amplified by multiplex PCR with BIOMED2 TRB-A/B primers. A single record per CDR3 protein comes from TCRdb applying MiXCR to the multiplex PCR reads. The table includes 15,000 to 20,000 distinct CDR3 sequences, about 36% detected once. The sample taken for sequencing was blood. The origin of this receptor is a human donor with active COVID-19. This chain connects TRBV6-5 to TRBJ1-5, with D perhaps matching TRBD1 (5 bases). The CDR3 DNA reads TGTGCCAGCAGTTCCGGGACCGAGTATAGCAATCAGCCCCAGCATTTT. Protein sequence: CASSSGTEYSNQPQHF.